This TCR beta chain was recorded in a study of T cells in Graves' hyperthyroidism and ophthalmopathy. Trimming stripped 2 bases from V and 4 bases from J, with 8 bases between. The CDR3 extends over 13 amino acids. The investigators amplified TCR beta CDR3 regions from RNA transcripts. First-round RT-PCR with HTBI primers amplified the TCR CDR3 region. TCRdb analysed the multiplex PCR reads with MiXCR anew, one entry per CDR3 protein. The sample yields under 600,000 distinct CDR3 sequences, around 15% seen once. This clonotype was found many times. What it recognizes is unknown. Regarding the study as a whole: Ophthalmopathy, as predicted by the model, came a median roughly 6.8 months after the prediction.

The receptor was isolated from a woman aged 35 to 49 with Graves' ophthalmopathy. Sequences were obtained from blood. This chain joins TRBV12-3 or TRBV12-4 and TRBJ1-1, with unresolved D. The CDR3: CASSLRSVTEAFF. The DNA for the CDR3 is TGTGCCAGCAGTTTACGGTCAGTCACTGAAGCTTTCTTT.